Below, one TCR beta chain is given with its context. Data came from immunoSEQ multiplex PCR; TCRdb stores just in-frame clones and leaves some out. This table holds some 1 million clones, about 74% found once. These data come from a study of shared clonotypes between healthy human individuals. This CDR3 is 19 amino acids long. Germline V lookup: CDR1 SGHTA, CDR2 FQGNSA. Trimming left V 5 bases short and J 3 bases short, with 29 bases between. Donors comprised healthy HIV-negative adults lacking recent acute infections or vaccinations. It was into CD45RA+ naive and CD45RA-negative memory subsets that the CD4+ cells were split.

J is TRBJ2-7 and V is TRBV7-2; D perhaps matches TRBD2 (5 bases). The receptor was derived from a man between 18 and 29 years old in good health. Sequenced sample: memory CD4+ T cells sorted from blood. Subset in this sample: CD45RA-negative fraction. The CDR3 region has the DNA TGTGCCAGCAGCACCCTTGTAGAGGGTCGAACCTACTTCAGCTACGAGCAGTACTTC. Protein product: CASSTLVEGRTYFSYEQYF.